The 27 T cell receptor beta chains below were found in one sample sequenced in a study of blood T cell repertoires in COVID-19. The repertoire was sequenced with immunoSEQ multiplex PCR; TCRdb's copy has only in-frame clones and lacks some. Of tens of thousands of clones listed, approximately 91% were seen once; the top ten hold approximately 15%. Sequencing input: peripheral blood. The receptors were gathered from a woman aged 60 to 75 with active COVID-19.

This clone came up once. The CDR3 bases are TGTGCCAGCAGCCCCCAGGGGGGCACAGATACGCAGTATTTT. As protein: CASSPQGGTDTQYF. The chain links TRBV7-2 to TRBJ2-3, with 7 bases fitting TRBD1. The germline V gene encodes CDR1 SGHTA and CDR2 FQGNSA. The CDR3 covers 14 residues. Germline trimming cut 5 bases from V and 1 base from J; bases unmatched to any gene: 3.

The V and J genes are TRBV3-1 (or the pseudogene TRBV3-2) and TRBJ1-1, with no clear D. Germline CDR1 is LGHDT and CDR2 is YNNKEL (reference sequence). This CDR3 has 12 residues. The V end was cut by 0 bases, the J end by 7 bases, with 6 bases between. The CDR3 bases are TGTGCCAGCAGCCAAGATCCCCGTGAAGCTTTCTTT. It yields the protein CASSQDPREAFF.

The V gene is TRBV6-2 or TRBV6-3, the J gene TRBJ2-7, with no clear D. CDR1 and CDR2 from the germline V gene are MNHEY and SVGEGT. Trimming stripped 5 bases from V and 6 bases from J, with 11 bases between. This CDR3 region has 12 residues. Here the CDR3 reads CASSDTYTEQYF. The DNA of the CDR3 is TGTGCCAGCAGTGACACTTATACCGAGCAGTACTTC.

The count of this clone is one. The chain links TRBV18 to TRBJ2-1, with TRBD1 matching over 10 bases. V lost 1 base, J lost 8 bases, and 5 bases stayed unmatched. Germline assignment: CDR1 KGHSH and CDR2 LQKENI. The CDR3 is made up of 15 amino acids. The CDR3 loop is CASSPLGTGADEQFF. The DNA of the CDR3 is TGTGCCAGCTCACCACTGGGGACAGGGGCCGATGAGCAGTTCTTC.

V gene TRBV12-3 or TRBV12-4 combines with J gene TRBJ2-5; D is possibly TRBD2 (5 bases). The V end lost 6 bases, the J end lost 5 bases, and 7 bases lay between the germline ends. The CDR3 is 11 amino acids. The CDR3 nucleotides read TGTGCCAGCAGCCAGCGGGAGACCCAGTACTTC. Its protein product is CASSQRETQYF.

The chain carries TRBV3-1 (or the pseudogene TRBV3-2) and TRBJ1-6; perhaps TRBD1 as D (5 bases). CDR1 is LGHDT, CDR2 YNNKEL, per germline (reference sequence). The CDR3 has 13 amino acids. The V gene lost 7 bases and the J gene lost 4 bases, with 8 bases spanning the gap. The CDR3 sequence: CASTPGYNSPLHF. CDR3 in DNA: TGTGCCAGCACCCCAGGGTATAATTCACCCCTCCACTTT.

This clone was seen only once. The chain has TRBV10-3 and TRBJ1-2; 9 bases match TRBD1. The V segment lost 6 bases and the J segment 0 bases; nucleotides outside the gene matches: 2. The CDR3 is 14 amino acids. CDR1 and CDR2 (germline): ENHRY, SYGVKD. CDR3 nucleotides: TGTGCCATCAGCAGGGACAGGGCTAACTATGGCTACACCTTC. This encodes CAISRDRANYGYTF.

The V call is TRBV6-5, the J call TRBJ1-1; 7 bases map to TRBD1. V trimming: 5 bases; J trimming: 4 bases; junction bases outside the gene matches: 10. The CDR3 runs 15 residues. CDR1 and CDR2 (germline): MNHEY, SVGAGI. The CDR3 DNA is TGTGCCAGCAGTAATCAGGGGGTCCTGAGCACTGAAGCTTTCTTT. This translates into CASSNQGVLSTEAFF.

The rearrangement uses TRBV15 and TRBJ2-7; 10 positions agree with TRBD1. Germline CDR1 LNHNV, CDR2 YYDKDF (reference sequence). This CDR3 has 14 amino acids. The V gene end was trimmed by 1 base and the J gene end by 5 bases; junction bases not matched to a gene: 2. DNA of the CDR3: TGTGCCACCAGCAGAGGACAGGGGGCGCACGAGCAGTACTTC. Translating it yields CATSRGQGAHEQYF.

V and J are TRBV6-6 and TRBJ2-7; D may be TRBD2 (7 bases). Germline loops: CDR1 MNHNY, CDR2 SVGAGI (reference sequence). V lost 6 bases and J lost 7, with 19 bases in between. The length of the CDR3 is 14 residues. CDR3 amino acids: CASRASGTRGEQYF. In nucleotides, the CDR3 is TGTGCCAGCAGGGCGAGCGGGACAAGGGGAGAGCAGTACTTC.

V usage is TRBV7-6 and J usage is TRBJ2-7, with a weak D call TRBD1 (6 bases). CDR1 SGHVS and CDR2 FNYEAQ come from the germline V gene. The V gene lost 1 base and the J gene lost 3 bases, with 10 bases spanning the gap. CDR3 size: 14 residues. Here the CDR3 DNA reads TGTGCCAGCAGCTTAGGCGCAGGGGACTACGAGCAGTACTTC. Translating gives CASSLGAGDYEQYF.

This rearrangement joins TRBV4-2 to TRBJ2-3; perhaps TRBD2 as D (6 bases). Germline CDR1 and CDR2: LGHNA and YNFKEQ. There are 16 residues in the CDR3. V lost 4 bases, J lost 2 bases, and 16 bases lay in between. The CDR3 bases are TGTGCCAGCAGCCCCCGAGGGAGGACCCTCACAGATACGCAGTATTTT. This gives the protein CASSPRGRTLTDTQYF.

The V and J genes are TRBV6-2 or TRBV6-3 and TRBJ1-1; tentatively, D is TRBD1 (5 bases). This CDR3 has 16 residues. Germline V gene data show CDR1 as MNHEY and CDR2 as SVGEGT. V lost 0 bases and J 6 bases, leaving 17 bases between the germline ends. Here the CDR3 reads CASSYSIKVWGAEAFF. Here the CDR3 DNA reads TGTGCCAGCAGTTACTCGATCAAGGTCTGGGGGGCTGAAGCTTTCTTT.

The CDR3 is CASRQETWGHNEQFF. The CDR3 region has the DNA TGTGCCAGCAGACAGGAGACCTGGGGCCACAATGAGCAGTTCTTC. This chain links TRBV27 with TRBJ2-1, with D tentatively TRBD1 (5 bases). Germline V gene data show CDR1 as MNHEY and CDR2 as SMNVEV (reference sequence). V lost 6 bases, J lost 5 bases, and 17 bases lay in between. The CDR3 is made up of 15 amino acids.

The chain couples TRBV9 to TRBJ1-1; a weak D match, TRBD1 (6 bases). Germline values: CDR1 SGDLS, CDR2 YYNGEE. Trimming left V 3 bases short and J 2 bases short, with 8 bases between. The CDR3 is 13 residues long. CDR3 sequence: CASSATGNTEAFF. The CDR3 DNA reads TGTGCCAGCAGCGCGACAGGTAACACTGAAGCTTTCTTT.

This chain connects TRBV19 to TRBJ2-3, with 8 bases that match TRBD1. After removal of 2 bases from V and 6 bases from J, the junction contained 4 bases not matched to a gene. The CDR3 totals 14 residues. Germline lookup yields CDR1 LNHDA and CDR2 SQIVND (reference sequence). CDR3 DNA sequence: TGTGCCAGTAGTATAACAGGGGGTGAGGATACGCAGTATTTT. It is translated as CASSITGGEDTQYF.

V is TRBV30 and J is TRBJ1-2; D possibly corresponds to TRBD1 (5 bases). This CDR3 region has 14 residues. Germline-derived CDR1 and CDR2 are GTSNPN and SVGIG (reference sequence). In DNA, the CDR3 is TGTGCGCAGGATGGCTCATCAGGGCTAGGAGGCTACACCTTC. It yields the protein CAQDGSSGLGGYTF.

The count of this clone is one. The chain recombines TRBV7-9 with TRBJ1-2; the D is unclear. CDR3 length equals 12 residues. V lost 5 bases to trimming and J lost 4 bases, with 8 bases between them. Per germline, CDR1 SEHNR and CDR2 FQNEAQ (reference sequence). The CDR3 loop is CASSLQSYGYTF. CDR3 nucleotides: TGTGCCAGCAGCCTACAGAGCTATGGCTACACCTTC.

V usage is TRBV6-1 and J usage is TRBJ1-4, with D possibly being TRBD1 (6 bases). CDR3 length equals 14 residues. Germline V gene sequence: CDR1 MNHNS, CDR2 SASEGT. V lost 2 bases and J 6 bases, leaving 10 bases between the germline ends. CDR3: CASSELQGYEKLFF. In DNA, the CDR3 is TGTGCCAGCAGTGAATTGCAGGGGTATGAAAAACTGTTTTTT.

This chain links TRBV9 with TRBJ1-4; 9 positions match TRBD1. The germline V gene has CDR1 SGDLS and CDR2 YYNGEE. CDR3 length: 18 residues. V dropped 2 bases and J dropped 8; count of bases not matched to a gene: 16. The CDR3 coding sequence is TGTGCCAGCAGCGTTTCTCAGAGGACAGGGGAGCGGGGCGAAAAACTGTTTTTT. As protein: CASSVSQRTGERGEKLFF.

This chain uses TRBV12-5 with TRBJ2-2; TRBD2 might be the D (5 bases). CDR3 length: 15 amino acids. The germline CDR1 and CDR2 sequences are LGHNT and FRNRAP. Deletions cut 0 bases from V and 5 bases from J, with 10 bases between. The CDR3 is CASGLVGAVTGELFF. CDR3 DNA: TGTGCTAGTGGTTTGGTGGGAGCCGTGACCGGGGAGCTGTTTTTT.

The chain joins TRBV3-1 (or the pseudogene TRBV3-2) to TRBJ1-4, with D possibly matching TRBD1 (6 bases). The germline V and J ends were trimmed by 4 bases and 5 bases, with 11 bases remaining between them. The CDR3 consists of 14 residues. Per the germline V gene, CDR1 is LGHDT and CDR2 is YNNKEL (reference sequence). The CDR3 DNA is TGTGCCAGCAGCCCCAGGGGTGCGAATGAAAAACTGTTTTTT. Amino acids: CASSPRGANEKLFF.

The rearrangement uses TRBV5-6 and TRBJ1-6, with D maybe TRBD1 (6 bases). The CDR3 is 15 residues long. Germline CDR1 reads SGHDT; CDR2 reads YYEEEE. V lost 4 bases and J 6 bases, leaving 14 bases between the germline ends. The CDR3 nucleotides are TGTGCCAGCAGCCCCGCCGGGGGGCTTAATTCACCCCTCCACTTT. Residues: CASSPAGGLNSPLHF.

The gene calls are TRBV27 and TRBJ1-4; D call uncertain. CDR1 is MNHEY, CDR2 SMNVEV, per germline (reference sequence). CDR3 length equals 14 residues. Trimming shortened V by 2 bases and J by 3 bases, and 7 bases separated the two germline ends. The CDR3 DNA sequence: TGTGCCAGCAGTTTACCCGGAGCTAATGAAAAACTGTTTTTT. The encoded protein is CASSLPGANEKLFF.

This chain links TRBV6-5 with TRBJ2-1; the D gene is possibly TRBD2 (5 bases). The length of the CDR3 is 15 residues. Trimming cost V 0 bases and J 7 bases, with 13 bases left between them. Germline CDR1 and CDR2: MNHEY and SVGAGI. CDR3 protein: CASSYSLGLANEQFF. Here the CDR3 DNA reads TGTGCCAGCAGTTACTCGTTGGGGTTAGCGAATGAGCAGTTCTTC.

The chain links TRBV20-1 to TRBJ2-5; D is ambiguous. CDR1 and CDR2 from the germline V gene are DFQATT and SNEGSKA (reference sequence). The CDR3 contains 14 residues. V lost 3 bases, J lost 0 bases, and 11 bases lay in between. CDR3 DNA: TGCAGTGCTAGTCACATCCTCTACCAAGAGACCCAGTACTTC. Residues: CSASHILYQETQYF.

The table lists this clone with a few counts. The V and J genes are TRBV10-3 and TRBJ2-5; D may be TRBD2 (7 bases). Germline-derived CDR1 and CDR2 are ENHRY and SYGVKD. This CDR3 is 13 amino acids long. V was clipped by 6 bases and J by 4 bases, with 12 bases between them. This chain's CDR3 is CAISGGPRETQYF. The CDR3 DNA reads as TGTGCCATCAGCGGGGGGCCCCGAGAGACCCAGTACTTC.